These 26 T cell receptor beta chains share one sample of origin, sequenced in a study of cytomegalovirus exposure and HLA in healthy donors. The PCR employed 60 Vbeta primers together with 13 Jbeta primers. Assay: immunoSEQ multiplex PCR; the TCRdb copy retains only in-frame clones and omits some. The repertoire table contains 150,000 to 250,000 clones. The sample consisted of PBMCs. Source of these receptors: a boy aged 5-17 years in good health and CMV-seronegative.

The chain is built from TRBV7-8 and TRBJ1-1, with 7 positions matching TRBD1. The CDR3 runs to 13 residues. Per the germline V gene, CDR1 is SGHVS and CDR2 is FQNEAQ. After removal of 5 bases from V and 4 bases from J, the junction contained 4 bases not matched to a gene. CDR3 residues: CASSLTGTTEAFF. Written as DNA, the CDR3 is TGTGCCAGCAGCCTGACAGGGACCACTGAAGCTTTCTTT.

The CDR3 DNA is TGTGCCAGCAGCCCCAGTGAGGCGGGTTCACCCCTCCACTTT. Its translation: CASSPSEAGSPLHF. The rearrangement uses TRBV6-1 and TRBJ1-6; no firm D call. The V end lost 6 bases, the J end lost 9 bases, and 15 bases lay between the germline ends. There are 14 residues in the CDR3. Germline V lookup: CDR1 MNHNS, CDR2 SASEGT.

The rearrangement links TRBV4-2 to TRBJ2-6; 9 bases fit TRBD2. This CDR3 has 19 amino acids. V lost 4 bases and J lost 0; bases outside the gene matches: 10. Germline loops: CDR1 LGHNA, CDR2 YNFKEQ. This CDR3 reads CASSRGGLAGNSGANVLTF. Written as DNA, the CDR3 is TGTGCCAGCAGCCGAGGAGGGCTAGCGGGGAACTCTGGGGCCAACGTCCTGACTTTC.

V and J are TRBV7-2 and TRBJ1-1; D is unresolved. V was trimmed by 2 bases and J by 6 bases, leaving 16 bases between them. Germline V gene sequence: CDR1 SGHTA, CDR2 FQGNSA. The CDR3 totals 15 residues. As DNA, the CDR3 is TGTGCCAGCAGCTTAAGTAGTGTCCGCTCTCCTGAAGCTTTCTTT. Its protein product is CASSLSSVRSPEAFF.

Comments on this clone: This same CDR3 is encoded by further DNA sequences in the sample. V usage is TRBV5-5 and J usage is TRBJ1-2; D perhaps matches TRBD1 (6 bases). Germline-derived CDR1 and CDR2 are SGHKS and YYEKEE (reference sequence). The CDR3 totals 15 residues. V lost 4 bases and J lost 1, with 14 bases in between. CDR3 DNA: TGTGCCAGCAGCACCGACAGGATTCTTAACTATGGCTACACCTTC. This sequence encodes CASSTDRILNYGYTF. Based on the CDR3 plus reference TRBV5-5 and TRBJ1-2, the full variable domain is DAGVTQSPTHLIKTRGQQVTLRCSPISGHKSVSWYQQVLGQGPQFIFQYYEKEERGRGNFPDRFSARQFPNYSSELNVNALLLGDSALYLCASSTDRILNYGYTFGSGTRLTVV.

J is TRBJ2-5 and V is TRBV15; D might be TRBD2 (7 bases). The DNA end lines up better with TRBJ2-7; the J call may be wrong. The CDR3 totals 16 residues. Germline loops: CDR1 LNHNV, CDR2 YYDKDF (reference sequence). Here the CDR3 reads CATSRDRGGSGYEQYF. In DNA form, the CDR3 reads TGTGCCACCAGCAGAGATAGGGGGGGTAGCGGGTACGAGCAGTACTTC.

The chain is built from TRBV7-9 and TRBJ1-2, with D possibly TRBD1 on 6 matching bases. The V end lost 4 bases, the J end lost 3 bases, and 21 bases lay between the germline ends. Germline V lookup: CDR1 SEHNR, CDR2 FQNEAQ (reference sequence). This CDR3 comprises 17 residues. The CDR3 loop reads CASSSGFQGREDYGYTF. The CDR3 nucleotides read TGTGCCAGCAGCTCCGGGTTTCAGGGGAGGGAGGACTATGGCTACACCTTC.

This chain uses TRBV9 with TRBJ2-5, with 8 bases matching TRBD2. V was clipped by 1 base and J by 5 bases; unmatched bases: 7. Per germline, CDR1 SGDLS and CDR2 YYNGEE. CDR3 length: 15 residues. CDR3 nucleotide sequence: TGTGCCAGCAGCGTATCCGGGACTAGGGTCGAGACCCAGTACTTC. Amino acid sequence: CASSVSGTRVETQYF.

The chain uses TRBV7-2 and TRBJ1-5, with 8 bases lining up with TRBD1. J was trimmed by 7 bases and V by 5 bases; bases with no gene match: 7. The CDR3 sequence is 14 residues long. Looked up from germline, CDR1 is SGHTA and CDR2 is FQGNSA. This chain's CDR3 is CASSPAGGGQPQHF. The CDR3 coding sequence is TGTGCCAGCAGCCCGGCAGGGGGCGGCCAGCCCCAGCATTTT.

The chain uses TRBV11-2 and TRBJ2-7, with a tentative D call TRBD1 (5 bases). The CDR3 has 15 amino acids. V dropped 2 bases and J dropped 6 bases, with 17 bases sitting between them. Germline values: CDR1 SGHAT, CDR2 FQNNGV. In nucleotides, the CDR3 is TGTGCCAGCAGCTTATCAAGGGGCCTTCTCGTCGAGCAGTACTTC. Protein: CASSLSRGLLVEQYF.

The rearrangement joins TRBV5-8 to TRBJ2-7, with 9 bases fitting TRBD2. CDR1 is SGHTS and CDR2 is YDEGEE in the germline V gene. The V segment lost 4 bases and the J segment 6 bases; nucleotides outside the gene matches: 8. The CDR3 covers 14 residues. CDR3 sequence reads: CASSPGTSLFEQYF. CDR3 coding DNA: TGTGCCAGCAGCCCCGGGACTAGCCTGTTCGAGCAGTACTTC.

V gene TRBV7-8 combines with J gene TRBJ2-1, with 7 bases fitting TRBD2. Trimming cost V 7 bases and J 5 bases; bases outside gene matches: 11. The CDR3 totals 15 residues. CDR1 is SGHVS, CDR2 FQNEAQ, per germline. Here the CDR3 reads CASTTGWGGNNEQFF. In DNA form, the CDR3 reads TGTGCCAGCACCACAGGTTGGGGGGGGAACAATGAGCAGTTCTTC.

CDR3 residues: CSAPVTGNTDTQYF. The CDR3 nucleotides are TGCAGCGCCCCAGTGACAGGGAACACAGATACGCAGTATTTT. The V gene is TRBV29-1, the J gene TRBJ2-3; 7 bases agree with TRBD1. The V segment lost 7 bases and the J segment 2 bases; nucleotides outside the gene matches: 9. In germline, CDR1 is SQVTM, CDR2 ANQGSEA. The CDR3 runs 14 residues.

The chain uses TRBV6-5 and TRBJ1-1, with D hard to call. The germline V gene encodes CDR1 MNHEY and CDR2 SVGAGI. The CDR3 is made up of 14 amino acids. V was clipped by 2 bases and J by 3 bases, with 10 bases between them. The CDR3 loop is CASSYGPAYTEAFF. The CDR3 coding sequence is TGTGCCAGCAGTTACGGGCCAGCTTACACTGAAGCTTTCTTT.

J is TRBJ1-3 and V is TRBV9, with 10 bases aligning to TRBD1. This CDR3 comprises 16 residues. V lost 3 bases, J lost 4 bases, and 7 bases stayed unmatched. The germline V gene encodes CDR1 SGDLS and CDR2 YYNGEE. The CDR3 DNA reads TGTGCCAGCAGCGCCAGACAGGGGGCCTTAGGAAACACCATATATTTT. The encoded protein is CASSARQGALGNTIYF.

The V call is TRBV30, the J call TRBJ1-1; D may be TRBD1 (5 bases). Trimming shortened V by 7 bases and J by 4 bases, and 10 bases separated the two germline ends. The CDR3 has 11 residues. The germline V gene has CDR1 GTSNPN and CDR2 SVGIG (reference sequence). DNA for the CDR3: TGTGCCTCTAGACAGCTCACTGAAGCTTTCTTT. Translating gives CASRQLTEAFF.

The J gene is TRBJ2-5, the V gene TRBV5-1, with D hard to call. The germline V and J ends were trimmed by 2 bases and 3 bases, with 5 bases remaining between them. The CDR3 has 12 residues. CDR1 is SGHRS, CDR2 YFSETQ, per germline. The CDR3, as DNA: TGCGCCAGCAGCTTTCAGGAAGAGACCCAGTACTTC. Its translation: CASSFQEETQYF.

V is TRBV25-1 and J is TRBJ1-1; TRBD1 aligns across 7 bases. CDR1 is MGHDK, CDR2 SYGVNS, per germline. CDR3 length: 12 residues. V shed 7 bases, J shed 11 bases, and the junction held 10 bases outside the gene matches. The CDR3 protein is CASISGGQMAFF. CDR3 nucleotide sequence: TGTGCCAGCATCTCAGGGGGGCAGATGGCTTTCTTT.

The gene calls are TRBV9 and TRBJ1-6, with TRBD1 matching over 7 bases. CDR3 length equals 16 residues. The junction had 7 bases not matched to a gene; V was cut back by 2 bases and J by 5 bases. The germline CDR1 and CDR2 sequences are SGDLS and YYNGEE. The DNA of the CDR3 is TGTGCCAGCAGCGTCGACCCGGGACAGAATAATTCACCCCTCCACTTT. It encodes CASSVDPGQNNSPLHF. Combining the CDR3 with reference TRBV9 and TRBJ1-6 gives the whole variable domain DSGVTQTPKHLITATGQRVTLRCSPRSGDLSVYWYQQSLDQGLQFLIQYYNGEERAKGNILERFSAQQFPDLHSELNLSSLELGDSALYFCASSVDPGQNNSPLHFGNGTRLTVT.

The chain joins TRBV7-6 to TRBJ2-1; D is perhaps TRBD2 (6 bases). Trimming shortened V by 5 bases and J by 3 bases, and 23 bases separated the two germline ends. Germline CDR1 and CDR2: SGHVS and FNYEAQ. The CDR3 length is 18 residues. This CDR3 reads CASSVTPRRGVFYNEQFF. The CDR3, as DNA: TGTGCCAGCAGCGTAACACCCCGGAGGGGCGTGTTCTACAATGAGCAGTTCTTC.

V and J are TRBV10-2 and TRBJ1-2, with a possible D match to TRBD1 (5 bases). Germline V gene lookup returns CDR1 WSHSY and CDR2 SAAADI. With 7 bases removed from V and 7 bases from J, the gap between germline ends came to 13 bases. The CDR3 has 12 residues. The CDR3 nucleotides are TGCGCCAGCACCCAGCCAGGGATTGGCTACACCTTC. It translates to CASTQPGIGYTF.

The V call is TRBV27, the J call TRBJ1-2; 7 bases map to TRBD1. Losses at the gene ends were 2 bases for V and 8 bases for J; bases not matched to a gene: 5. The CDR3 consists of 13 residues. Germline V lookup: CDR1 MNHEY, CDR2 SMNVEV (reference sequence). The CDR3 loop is CASSLRGPGGYTF. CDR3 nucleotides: TGTGCCAGCAGTTTAAGGGGGCCGGGAGGCTACACCTTC.

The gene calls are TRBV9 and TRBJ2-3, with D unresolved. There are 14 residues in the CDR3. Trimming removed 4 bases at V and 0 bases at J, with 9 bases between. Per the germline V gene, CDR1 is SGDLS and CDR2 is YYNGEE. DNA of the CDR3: TGTGCCAGCAGCCGCGCCTCTAGCACAGATACGCAGTATTTT. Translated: CASSRASSTDTQYF.

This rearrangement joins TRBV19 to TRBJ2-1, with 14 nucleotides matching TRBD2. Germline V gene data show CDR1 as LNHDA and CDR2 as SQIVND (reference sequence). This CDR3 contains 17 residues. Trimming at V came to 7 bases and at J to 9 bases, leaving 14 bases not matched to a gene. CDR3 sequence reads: CASTGLAGGQGPVEQFF. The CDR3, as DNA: TGTGCCAGTACTGGACTAGCGGGGGGACAGGGCCCTGTTGAGCAGTTCTTC.

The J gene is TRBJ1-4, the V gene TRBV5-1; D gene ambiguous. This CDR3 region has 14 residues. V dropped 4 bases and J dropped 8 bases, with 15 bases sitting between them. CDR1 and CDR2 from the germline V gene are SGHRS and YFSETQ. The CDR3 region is CASSLTGLSEKLFF. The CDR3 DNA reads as TGCGCCAGCAGCCTTACTGGACTCTCGGAAAAACTGTTTTTT.

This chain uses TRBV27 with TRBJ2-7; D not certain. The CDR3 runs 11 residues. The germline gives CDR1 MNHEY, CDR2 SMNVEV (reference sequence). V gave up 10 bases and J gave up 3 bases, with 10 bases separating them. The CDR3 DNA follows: TGTGCCACCTTTTACAACTACGAGCAGTACTTC. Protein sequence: CATFYNYEQYF.